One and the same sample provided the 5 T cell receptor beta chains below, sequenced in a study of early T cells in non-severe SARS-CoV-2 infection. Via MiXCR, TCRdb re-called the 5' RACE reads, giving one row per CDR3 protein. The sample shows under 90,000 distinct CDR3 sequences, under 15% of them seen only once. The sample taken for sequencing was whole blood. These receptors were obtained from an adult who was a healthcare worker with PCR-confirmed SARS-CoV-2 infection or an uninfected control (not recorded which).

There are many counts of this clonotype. CDR3 bases: TGTGCCAGCAGTTCCCCCATCGGAGGACGTTACGAGCAGTACTTC. Protein product: CASSSPIGGRYEQYF. The rearrangement uses TRBV27 and TRBJ2-7; possibly TRBD2 for D (5 bases). Germline V gene sequence: CDR1 MNHEY, CDR2 SMNVEV (reference sequence). This CDR3 has 15 amino acids. Trimming pared 4 bases from V and 4 bases from J, leaving 17 bases between.

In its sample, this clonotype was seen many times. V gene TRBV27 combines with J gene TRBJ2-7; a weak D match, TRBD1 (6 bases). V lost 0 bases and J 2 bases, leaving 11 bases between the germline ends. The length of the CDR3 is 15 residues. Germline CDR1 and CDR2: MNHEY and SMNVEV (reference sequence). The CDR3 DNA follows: TGTGCCAGCAGTTTATCGGCAGGGGACACCTACGAGCAGTACTTC. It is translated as CASSLSAGDTYEQYF.

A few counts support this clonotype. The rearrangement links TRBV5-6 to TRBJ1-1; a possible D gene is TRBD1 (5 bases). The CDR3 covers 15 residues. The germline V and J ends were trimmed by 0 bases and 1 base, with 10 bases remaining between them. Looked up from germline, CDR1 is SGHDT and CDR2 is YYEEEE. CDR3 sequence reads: CASSLAGTPNTEAFF. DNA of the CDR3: TGTGCCAGCAGCTTGGCCGGGACGCCGAACACTGAAGCTTTCTTT.

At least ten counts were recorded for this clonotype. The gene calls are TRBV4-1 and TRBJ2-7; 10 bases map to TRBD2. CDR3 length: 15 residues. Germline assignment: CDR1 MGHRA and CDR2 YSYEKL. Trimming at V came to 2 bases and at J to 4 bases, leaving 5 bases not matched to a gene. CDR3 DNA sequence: TGCGCCAGCAGCCAACTGCTAGCGGGGGAATACGAGCAGTACTTC. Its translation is CASSQLLAGEYEQYF.

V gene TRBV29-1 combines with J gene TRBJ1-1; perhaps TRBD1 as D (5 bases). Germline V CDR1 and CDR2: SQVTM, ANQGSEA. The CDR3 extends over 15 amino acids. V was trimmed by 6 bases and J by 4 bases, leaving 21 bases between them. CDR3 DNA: TGCAGCGTAAGAAACCTCAGGGCGGGGATCACTGAAGCTTTCTTT. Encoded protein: CSVRNLRAGITEAFF.